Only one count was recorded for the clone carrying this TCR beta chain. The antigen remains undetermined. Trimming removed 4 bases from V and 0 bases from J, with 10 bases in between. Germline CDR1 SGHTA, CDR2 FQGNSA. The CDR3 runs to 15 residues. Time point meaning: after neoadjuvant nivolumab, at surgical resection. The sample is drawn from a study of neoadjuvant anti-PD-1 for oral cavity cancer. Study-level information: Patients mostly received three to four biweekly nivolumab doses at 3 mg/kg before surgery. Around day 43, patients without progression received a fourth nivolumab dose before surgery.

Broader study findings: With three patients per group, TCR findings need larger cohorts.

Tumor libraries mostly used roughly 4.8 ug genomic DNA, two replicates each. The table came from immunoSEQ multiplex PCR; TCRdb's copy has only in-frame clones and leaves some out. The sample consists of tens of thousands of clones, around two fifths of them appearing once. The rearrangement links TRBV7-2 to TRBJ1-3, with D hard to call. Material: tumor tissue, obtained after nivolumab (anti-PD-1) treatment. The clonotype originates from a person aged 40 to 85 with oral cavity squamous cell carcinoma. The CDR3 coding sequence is TGTGCCAGCAGCTCGGACGCCTTCTCTGGAAACACCATATATTTT. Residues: CASSSDAFSGNTIYF.